The subject of this entry is one T cell receptor beta chain. What it recognizes is unknown. The assay was immunoSEQ multiplex PCR, and TCRdb's table has in-frame clones only and misses some. Found here are 90,000 to 130,000 clones, 80% to 95% of them singletons; the top ten hold roughly 0.3%. These data are taken from a study of T cell repertoires and HLA-DP antigens. Study-wide context: DNA input averaged around 200 ng in sorted CD137+CD4+ and approximately 1,200 ng in pre-culture CD4+.

This CDR3 has 16 amino acids. Trimming at V came to 4 bases and at J to 1 base, leaving 9 bases not matched to a gene. Per the germline V gene, CDR1 is MNHEY and CDR2 is SVGAGI. The chain combines TRBV6-5 with TRBJ2-5; 7 bases line up with TRBD2. The receptor's source is a woman in her late teens or twenties in good health and CMV-seronegative. Sequences were obtained from CD4+ T cells from PBMCs. CDR3 in DNA: TGTGCCAGCAGTTCTTGGCGGGGGAGCACCCAAGAGACCCAGTACTTC. Translated, it gives CASSSWRGSTQETQYF.